Below, 32 T cell receptor beta chains from the same sample are listed, as sequenced in a study of T cells in Graves' hyperthyroidism and ophthalmopathy (dated by TCRdb to the late 2010s). Library method: multiplex PCR. Sequencing was performed on an Illumina HiSeq 2000. Amplification of TCR beta CDR3 regions was carried out from RNA transcripts. For the first round of RT-PCR on the TCR CDR3, the HTBI primer set was used together with the Qiagen OneStep RT-PCR kit. TCRdb reprocessing: public reads trimmed at Q25 with fastp, clones called with MiXCR, in-frame beta chains kept. Rows with a matching CDR3 protein are joined into one entry that keeps the most common DNA and genes. This sample is represented by fewer than 750,000 distinct CDR3 sequences; around 46% of them were singletons. Of the sample, more than 7% falls within the top ten clones. Sequencing used peripheral blood or thyroid tissue (not recorded which). The receptors come from a woman aged 18-29 years with Graves' hyperthyroidism.

The genes are TRBV5-1 and TRBJ1-4; tentatively, D is TRBD1 (6 bases). V gave up 5 bases and J gave up 8 bases, with 22 bases separating them. This CDR3 spans 16 amino acids. Germline V lookup: CDR1 SGHRS, CDR2 YFSETQ. DNA of the CDR3: TGCGCCAGCAGACCCGGACAGCCCTTATTAGGGGAAAAACTGTTTTTT. It specifies CASRPGQPLLGEKLFF.

Only a few counts were recorded for this clonotype. This chain joins TRBV18 and TRBJ2-7, with D unclear. Looked up from germline, CDR1 is KGHSH and CDR2 is LQKENI. V shed 3 bases and J shed 5 bases, with 14 bases lying between them. The CDR3 contains 14 residues. In nucleotides, the CDR3 is TGTGCCAGCTCACCTTCAGGCAGGCGCCACGAGCAGTACTTC. Its protein is CASSPSGRRHEQYF.

The table lists this clonotype with a few counts. V usage is TRBV12-3 or TRBV12-4 and J usage is TRBJ2-2; possibly TRBD1 or TRBD2 for D (7 bases each). This CDR3 is 16 amino acids long. With 7 bases removed from V and 4 bases from J, the gap between germline ends came to 19 bases. The CDR3 spells CASNPFRGGGTGELFF. In DNA, the CDR3 is TGTGCCAGCAATCCTTTCAGGGGGGGTGGCACCGGGGAGCTGTTTTTT.

This clonotype appeared many times. The chain links TRBV7-3 to TRBJ2-2; D is perhaps TRBD1 (6 bases). This CDR3 region has 14 residues. CDR1 is SGHTA and CDR2 is FQGTGA in the germline V gene. V was cut by 3 bases and J by 2 bases, with 7 bases left in between. The CDR3: CASSLDRNTGELFF. The CDR3 region has the DNA TGTGCCAGCAGCTTGGACAGAAACACCGGGGAGCTGTTTTTT.

The chain couples TRBV29-1 to TRBJ2-7, with 11 nucleotides matching TRBD2. The germline gives CDR1 SQVTM, CDR2 ANQGSEA. The CDR3 is made up of 14 amino acids. CDR3 in amino acids: CSWGTSGWIYEQYF. The CDR3 nucleotides read TGCAGTTGGGGGACTAGCGGTTGGATATACGAGCAGTACTTC.

This chain joins TRBV20-1 and TRBJ2-5, with TRBD2 identical over 9 bases. CDR3 length: 16 residues. V was clipped by 0 bases and J by 3 bases; unmatched bases: 8. CDR1 DFQATT and CDR2 SNEGSKA come from the germline V gene (reference sequence). This chain's CDR3 is CSARDSGLANEETQYF. CDR3 nucleotides: TGCAGTGCTAGAGATTCAGGACTAGCGAATGAAGAGACCCAGTACTTC.

This clonotype occurred many times. The V gene is TRBV19, the J gene TRBJ2-7; maybe TRBD1 (5 bases). The length of the CDR3 is 13 residues. Germline V gene sequence: CDR1 LNHDA, CDR2 SQIVND (reference sequence). V was shortened by 3 bases and J by 4 bases, with 10 bases between the two germline ends. The CDR3 loop is CASSMTRAYEQYF. In DNA form, the CDR3 reads TGTGCCAGTAGTATGACCAGGGCGTACGAGCAGTACTTC.

The chain joins TRBV29-1 to TRBJ2-7, with no clear D. V was trimmed by 8 bases and J by 2 bases, leaving 16 bases between them. CDR3 length equals 13 residues. Germline-derived CDR1 and CDR2 are SQVTM and ANQGSEA. CDR3 sequence (DNA): TGCAGCTTAGCACCAGGTACGACCTACGAGCAGTACTTC. It codes for CSLAPGTTYEQYF.

This clonotype appeared many times. This sequence joins TRBV7-2 and TRBJ2-2; D not certain. V was cut by 3 bases and J by 4 bases, with 3 bases left in between. Germline V lookup: CDR1 SGHTA, CDR2 FQGNSA. The CDR3 contains 12 residues. The CDR3, as DNA: TGTGCCAGCAGCTTTTTCACCGGGGAGCTGTTTTTT. It translates to CASSFFTGELFF.

On this clonotype itself: The junction shows a germline mismatch at one end, possibly a read error. The chain uses TRBV19 and TRBJ2-6; D is possibly TRBD1 (6 bases). The germline gives CDR1 LNHDA, CDR2 SQIVND (reference sequence). The CDR3 loop spans 14 amino acids. CDR3 DNA: TGTGCCAGTAGTCTGGGGGCGACACTTAACACTGAAGCTTTC. The encoded protein is CASSLGATLNTEAF.

This clonotype was counted many times. The V call is TRBV7-2, the J call TRBJ2-5, with 15 bases fitting TRBD2. The CDR3 is 17 residues long. V shed 4 bases and J 5 bases; nucleotides not matched to a gene: 8. The germline V gene has CDR1 SGHTA and CDR2 FQGNSA. CDR3 coding DNA: TGTGCCAGCAGCTCCGGACTAGCGGGAGGGCCGGTTGAGACCCAGTACTTC. This translates into CASSSGLAGGPVETQYF.

Turning to this clonotype: At one boundary the junction diverges from the germline segment, which might be a read error. The chain joins TRBV7-3 to TRBJ2-2; D remains unclear. Germline lookup yields CDR1 SGHTA and CDR2 FQGTGA. The CDR3 has 15 residues. CDR3 DNA: TGTGCCAGCAGCAAGGGTCTTAGCTCCTACAATGAGCAGTTTTTT. It translates to CASSKGLSSYNEQFF.

This clonotype has a count of ten or more. The chain couples TRBV7-8 to TRBJ2-7; TRBD1 matches 11 bases. Germline lookup yields CDR1 SGHVS and CDR2 FQNEAQ. This CDR3 is built from 14 residues. The trim removed 4 bases at V and 6 bases at J, leaving 5 bases unmatched. The CDR3 here is CASSSRTGGGEQYF. CDR3 nucleotides: TGTGCCAGCAGCTCACGGACAGGGGGCGGCGAGCAGTACTTC.

The table lists this clonotype with many counts. This chain links TRBV12-3 or TRBV12-4 with TRBJ2-7, with 9 nucleotides matching TRBD2. The junction had 7 bases not matched to a gene; V was cut back by 5 bases and J by 2 bases. This CDR3 comprises 15 residues. The CDR3, as DNA: TGTGCCAGCAGTCTACGGGCGGGGGGGACCTACGAGCAGTACTTC. This codes for CASSLRAGGTYEQYF.

The chain employs TRBV29-1 and TRBJ1-5, with D possibly matching TRBD1 (6 bases). V lost 8 bases and J lost 5, with 13 bases in between. Germline lookup yields CDR1 SQVTM and CDR2 ANQGSEA. The CDR3 contains 12 residues. The CDR3 nucleotides read TGCAGCTTACAGGGTAGGGATCAGCCCCAGCATTTT. It codes for CSLQGRDQPQHF.

This clonotype was recorded many times. The chain employs TRBV19 and TRBJ2-7, with D hard to call. The CDR3 totals 14 residues. CDR1 is LNHDA, CDR2 SQIVND, per germline (reference sequence). V dropped 2 bases and J dropped 1 base, with 9 bases sitting between them. The CDR3 loop is CASSIWGKSYEQYF. CDR3 bases: TGTGCCAGTAGTATATGGGGAAAATCCTACGAGCAGTACTTC.

The table lists this clonotype with many counts. The chain joins TRBV10-2 to TRBJ1-3, with 8 bases matching TRBD1. CDR3 length equals 13 residues. Germline-derived CDR1 and CDR2 are WSHSY and SAAADI. Trimming took 10 bases from V and 2 from J; bases not matched to a gene: 4. The CDR3 region has the DNA TGCGCCACCTCAGGGGGCGCTGGAAACACCATATATTTT. Residues: CATSGGAGNTIYF.

The sample holds many counts of this clonotype. The chain couples TRBV7-2 to TRBJ2-7, with D possibly TRBD2 on 6 matching bases. Germline assignment: CDR1 SGHTA and CDR2 FQGNSA. Trimming shortened V by 3 bases and J by 5 bases, and 11 bases separated the two germline ends. The CDR3 is 13 residues long. The CDR3 DNA reads as TGTGCCAGCAGCTTCCCCGGGAGTCACGAGCAGTACTTC. Protein sequence: CASSFPGSHEQYF.

This chain uses TRBV7-2 with TRBJ2-6; no definite D call. Germline loops: CDR1 SGHTA, CDR2 FQGNSA. The CDR3 extends over 17 amino acids. Trimming stripped 5 bases from V and 0 bases from J, with 14 bases between. The CDR3 region has the DNA TGTGCCAGCAGCCCTAGGTACGCTGACTCTGGGGCCAACGTCCTGACTTTC. It is translated as CASSPRYADSGANVLTF.

As for this clonotype: A junction end diverges from the germline sequence, so it may reflect a read error. The chain joins TRBV29-1 to TRBJ2-1; maybe TRBD1 (6 bases). This CDR3 spans 13 amino acids. Germline CDR1 is SQVTM and CDR2 is ANQGSEA. The CDR3 DNA sequence: TGCAGCGCGGGGACACCGGAAGGGAATGAGCAGTCCTTC. Translation: CSAGTPEGNEQSF.

About this clonotype: Germline and junction disagree at one end, which may indicate a read error. The CDR3 nucleotides read TGTGCCAGCAGCCCACGGACTAGCGACTACCACCCGGAGAGGGACTACGAGCAATACTTC. Its translation: CASSPRTSDYHPERDYEQYF. The V gene is TRBV7-8, the J gene TRBJ2-7; 9 bases match TRBD2. Germline CDR1 is SGHVS and CDR2 is FQNEAQ. The CDR3 is 20 amino acids. The full variable domain, rest sourced from reference TRBV7-8 and TRBJ2-7, is GAGVSQSPRYKVAKRGQDVALRCDPISGHVSLFWYQQALGQGPEFLTYFQNEAQLDKSGLPSDRFFAERPEGSVSTLKIQRTQQEDSAVYLCASSPRTSDYHPERDYEQYFGPGTRLTVT.

This clonotype was seen ten or more times. J is TRBJ2-7 and V is TRBV7-2; the match to TRBD1 covers 9 bases. The CDR3 is 13 amino acids. From germline, CDR1 is SGHTA and CDR2 FQGNSA. The V and J ends lost 8 bases and 4 bases, in that order; junction bases with no gene match: 6. CDR3 sequence: CASGTGGSYEQYF. The CDR3 DNA reads TGTGCCAGCGGAACAGGGGGCAGTTACGAGCAGTACTTC.

The DNA of the CDR3 is TGTGCCACCAGCATAGGATTAGGGGCTGGCTACACCTTC. This encodes CATSIGLGAGYTF. The gene calls are TRBV15 and TRBJ1-2; maybe TRBD1 (5 bases). The ends were cut back, 4 bases at V and 7 bases at J, with 13 bases in the middle. Germline assignment: CDR1 LNHNV and CDR2 YYDKDF (reference sequence). The CDR3 runs 13 residues.

Ten or more counts support this clonotype. CDR3 DNA: TGTGCCAGCAGCCCGCGGGCCGGGAACACTGAAGCTTTCTTT. It is translated as CASSPRAGNTEAFF. The chain uses TRBV3-1 and TRBJ1-1; no reliable D call. Trimming removed 4 bases from V and 1 base from J, with 10 bases in between. The CDR3 length is 14 residues. CDR1 and CDR2 from the germline V gene are LGHDT and YNNKEL (reference sequence).

The chain has TRBV7-8 and TRBJ2-1; D uncertain. The CDR3 contains 15 residues. Per the germline V gene, CDR1 is SGHVS and CDR2 is FQNEAQ. The V and J ends lost 5 bases and 6 bases respectively, with 17 bases between them. The DNA of the CDR3 is TGTGCCAGCAGCAAAACAGAGTGGAGCCCCAATGAGCAGTTCTTC. It codes for CASSKTEWSPNEQFF.

This clonotype has a count of ten or more. This chain connects TRBV27 to TRBJ2-7, with D possibly matching TRBD1 (6 bases). Per germline, CDR1 MNHEY and CDR2 SMNVEV (reference sequence). This CDR3 comprises 15 residues. V gave up 5 bases and J gave up 3 bases, with 17 bases separating them. The CDR3 nucleotides are TGTGCCAGCAGTATGACCGGTCAGGGGTTCTACGAGCAGTACTTC. Amino acids: CASSMTGQGFYEQYF.

The rearrangement links TRBV7-9 to TRBJ1-5; TRBD1 might be the D (6 bases). The CDR3 length is 17 residues. Looked up from germline, CDR1 is SEHNR and CDR2 is FQNEAQ (reference sequence). V shed 1 base and J shed 4 bases, with 17 bases lying between them. This CDR3 is CASSLVFAGARNQPQHF. CDR3 coding DNA: TGTGCCAGCAGCTTAGTGTTTGCGGGGGCGCGGAATCAGCCCCAGCATTTT.

This clonotype was observed at least ten times. The rearrangement joins TRBV10-3 to TRBJ1-1, with D unresolved. The CDR3 is 14 residues long. The ends were cut back, 5 bases at V and 1 base at J, with 11 bases in the middle. Germline V gene sequence: CDR1 ENHRY, CDR2 SYGVKD. The DNA for the CDR3 is TGTGCCATCAGTCCGGGTCCACGGAACACTGAAGCTTTCTTT. This translates into CAISPGPRNTEAFF.

This clonotype was observed many times. The V and J genes are TRBV7-6 and TRBJ2-7; no reliable D call. Germline CDR1 SGHVS, CDR2 FNYEAQ. V lost 5 bases, J lost 1 base, and 12 bases lay in between. This CDR3 comprises 14 residues. The CDR3: CASSPRPRSYEQYF. CDR3 coding DNA: TGTGCCAGCAGCCCCAGGCCCAGGTCCTACGAGCAGTACTTC.

The V gene is TRBV24-1, the J gene TRBJ2-7; 7 bases agree with TRBD1. CDR1 is KGHDR and CDR2 is SFDVKD in the germline V gene. The CDR3 length is 13 residues. V shed 9 bases and J 1 base; nucleotides not matched to a gene: 5. In DNA form, the CDR3 reads TGTGCCACCGGTGGACAGGCTTCCTACGAGCAGTACTTC. Translation gives CATGGQASYEQYF.

This clonotype was seen only a few times. The rearrangement links TRBV12-3 or TRBV12-4 to TRBJ2-6, with 8 nucleotides matching TRBD2. J gave up 11 bases and V 2 bases, and 8 bases lay outside the gene matches. There are 15 residues in the CDR3. The CDR3 reads CASSLRASGYHVLTF. CDR3 nucleotide sequence: TGTGCCAGCAGTTTAAGGGCTAGCGGGTACCACGTCCTGACTTTC.

Details on this clonotype: A read error may be the cause here, since a much bigger clone is one base away. The gene calls are TRBV7-8 and TRBJ1-1; D perhaps matches TRBD1 (6 bases). The germline V gene encodes CDR1 SGHVS and CDR2 FQNEAQ. Trimming shortened V by 2 bases and J by 1 base, and 11 bases separated the two germline ends. The CDR3 has 15 residues. In DNA, the CDR3 is TGTGCCAGCAGCTTAACAAGGACAGCGAACACTGAAGCTTTCTTT. Translated, it gives CASSLTRTANTEAFF.